The rows below give T cell receptor beta chains drawn from one sample of a study of T cell responses to AZD1222 COVID-19 vaccine. The table came from immunoSEQ multiplex PCR; TCRdb's copy has only in-frame clones and leaves some out. The data hold some 86,000 clones, with 88% observed a single time. The starting material was peripheral blood, obtained 28 days after the second AZD1222 dose. The receptors come from an adult who received the AZD1222 COVID-19 vaccine. Both conserved end residues are part of each CDR3. The D gene is left open where the match is weak. Only part of the rows carry a size: once, few, many, or a class if the clone is expanded.

CDR3nt: TGTGCCAGCAGTTTGGGGAATTCACCCCTCCACTTT
CDR3aa: CASSLGNSPLHF
v_gene: TRBV28
d_gene: NA
abundance: NA
j_gene: TRBJ1-6
len: 12

CDR3nt: TGTGCCAGCAGCTTTCGGGGGGGGCTCACTGAAGCTTTCTTT
CDR3aa: CASSFRGGLTEAFF
v_gene: TRBV7-2
d_gene: NA
abundance: NA
j_gene: TRBJ1-1
len: 14

CDR3nt: TGTGCCTGGAGTGCTTCCGGGCTCGGGGCTTTCTTT
CDR3aa: CAWSASGLGAFF
v_gene: TRBV30
d_gene: NA
abundance: NA
j_gene: TRBJ1-1
len: 12

CDR3nt: TGTGCCAGTAGTAACGACAGGGGTCCCTACAATGAGCAGTTCTTC
CDR3aa: CASSNDRGPYNEQFF
v_gene: TRBV19
d_gene: TRBD1
abundance: NA
j_gene: TRBJ2-1
len: 15

CDR3nt: TGTGCCAGTAGTATGGGGGTGGCTCAGCCCCAGCATTTT
CDR3aa: CASSMGVAQPQHF
v_gene: TRBV19
d_gene: NA
abundance: once
j_gene: TRBJ1-5
len: 13

CDR3nt: TGTGCCAGCAGTTTTAGGGCGGGAGGGTACAATGAGCAGTTCTTC
CDR3aa: CASSFRAGGYNEQFF
v_gene: TRBV28
d_gene: TRBD2
abundance: NA
j_gene: TRBJ2-1
len: 15

CDR3nt: TGTGCCAGCAGTGAGTCGGCCTCCTACAATGAGCAGTTCTTC
CDR3aa: CASSESASYNEQFF
v_gene: TRBV6-4
d_gene: NA
abundance: NA
j_gene: TRBJ2-1
len: 14

CDR3nt: TGTGCCAGCAGGGGGCAAACAGGGTTTTACGAGCAGTACTTC
CDR3aa: CASRGQTGFYEQYF
v_gene: TRBV28
d_gene: NA
abundance: NA
j_gene: TRBJ2-7
len: 14

CDR3nt: TGTGCCAGCTCACCACTAGCGGGAGATACAGAGACCCAGTACTTC
CDR3aa: CASSPLAGDTETQYF
v_gene: TRBV18
d_gene: TRBD2
abundance: NA
j_gene: TRBJ2-5
len: 15

CDR3nt: TGTGCCAGCAGCACCAGGACAGCTAGCTCTGGAAACACCATATATTTT
CDR3aa: CASSTRTASSGNTIYF
v_gene: TRBV7-9
d_gene: NA
abundance: NA
j_gene: TRBJ1-3
len: 16

CDR3nt: TGTGCCAGTGGAAGGACTAGCGTCTCCTACAATGAGCAGTTCTTC
CDR3aa: CASGRTSVSYNEQFF
v_gene: TRBV19
d_gene: TRBD2
abundance: once
j_gene: TRBJ2-1
len: 15

CDR3nt: TGTGCCAGCAGCCAAGCCGGGACTAGCGGCCAAGAGACCCAGTACTTC
CDR3aa: CASSQAGTSGQETQYF
v_gene: TRBV4-2
d_gene: TRBD2
abundance: NA
j_gene: TRBJ2-5
len: 16

CDR3nt: TGTGCCAGCAGTGACGGGCCAGGGGGCTACAATGAGCAGTTCTTC
CDR3aa: CASSDGPGGYNEQFF
v_gene: TRBV6-4
d_gene: TRBD1
abundance: NA
j_gene: TRBJ2-1
len: 15

CDR3nt: TGTGCCAGTAGTATTTTGTGGCGGAGCGAAAATAATTCACCCCTCCACTTT
CDR3aa: CASSILWRSENNSPLHF
v_gene: TRBV19
d_gene: NA
abundance: few
j_gene: TRBJ1-6
len: 17

CDR3nt: TGTGCCAGCAGCTTTAAGGGAATACAGCCCCAGCATTTT
CDR3aa: CASSFKGIQPQHF
v_gene: TRBV7-2
d_gene: NA
abundance: NA
j_gene: TRBJ1-5
len: 13

CDR3nt: TGTGCCAGCAGTGAATCCCCAACAGGGGCCCGAACAGGGGAGACCCAGTACTTC
CDR3aa: CASSESPTGARTGETQYF
v_gene: TRBV25-1
d_gene: TRBD1
abundance: NA
j_gene: TRBJ2-5
len: 18

CDR3nt: TGTGCCACCGGCGGCGTAACAGGGTCCGCCCAGTACTTC
CDR3aa: CATGGVTGSAQYF
v_gene: TRBV15
d_gene: NA
abundance: once
j_gene: TRBJ2-5
len: 13

CDR3nt: TGTGCCAGCAGCGAGAACGGGAGGTTAGAGACCCAGTACTTC
CDR3aa: CASSENGRLETQYF
v_gene: TRBV6-2/TRBV6-3
d_gene: TRBD2
abundance: NA
j_gene: TRBJ2-5
len: 14

CDR3nt: TGTGCCAGCAGTTTAGCGGGGAGTCCAGATACGCAGTATTTT
CDR3aa: CASSLAGSPDTQYF
v_gene: TRBV27
d_gene: NA
abundance: NA
j_gene: TRBJ2-3
len: 14

CDR3nt: TGTGCCAGCAGCTTGAATACCGGGGAGCTGTTTTTT
CDR3aa: CASSLNTGELFF
v_gene: TRBV11-3
d_gene: NA
abundance: NA
j_gene: TRBJ2-2
len: 12

CDR3nt: TGTGCCAGCAGTGCGACAGGGTTCCACAATGAGCAGTTCTTC
CDR3aa: CASSATGFHNEQFF
v_gene: TRBV28
d_gene: TRBD1
abundance: NA
j_gene: TRBJ2-1
len: 14

CDR3nt: TGTGCCAGCAGCTACTTCGGGGCTAGCGAGGGGAATGAGCAGTTCTTC
CDR3aa: CASSYFGASEGNEQFF
v_gene: TRBV3-1/TRBV3-2
d_gene: NA
abundance: NA
j_gene: TRBJ2-1
len: 16

CDR3nt: TGCAGTGCTAGTGTCTATACGGGAACCTTC
CDR3aa: CSASVYTGTF
v_gene: TRBV20-1
d_gene: NA
abundance: NA
j_gene: TRBJ1-2
len: 10

CDR3nt: TGTGCCAGCAGCGTATCCGGGACAGAGCCCTACGAGCAGTACTTC
CDR3aa: CASSVSGTEPYEQYF
v_gene: TRBV7-2
d_gene: TRBD1
abundance: once
j_gene: TRBJ2-7
len: 15

CDR3nt: TGTGCCAGCAGCTTTAACATCGTAAGCAACACCATATATTTT
CDR3aa: CASSFNIVSNTIYF
v_gene: TRBV7-2
d_gene: NA
abundance: NA
j_gene: TRBJ1-3
len: 14

CDR3nt: TGTGCCGAGGGGGACAGGGACTCCTACGAGCAGTACTTC
CDR3aa: CAEGDRDSYEQYF
v_gene: TRBV2
d_gene: TRBD1
abundance: NA
j_gene: TRBJ2-7
len: 13

CDR3nt: TGTGCCAGCGGGACTAGCGGGTTCAATGAGCAGTTCTTC
CDR3aa: CASGTSGFNEQFF
v_gene: TRBV11-1
d_gene: TRBD2
abundance: NA
j_gene: TRBJ2-1
len: 13

CDR3nt: TGTGCCAGCAGCCAGGAATGGACTGCCTACAATGAGCAGTTCTTC
CDR3aa: CASSQEWTAYNEQFF
v_gene: TRBV3-1/TRBV3-2
d_gene: NA
abundance: NA
j_gene: TRBJ2-1
len: 15

CDR3nt: TGTGCCAGTAGTAGGCGGGAGGGTTTTGCAGATACGCAGTATTTT
CDR3aa: CASSRREGFADTQYF
v_gene: TRBV19
d_gene: TRBD2
abundance: NA
j_gene: TRBJ2-3
len: 15

CDR3nt: TGTGCCAGCAGCCCGATGGGAGGGGGCCCAGGGGGCTACACCTTC
CDR3aa: CASSPMGGGPGGYTF
v_gene: TRBV3-1/TRBV3-2
d_gene: TRBD1
abundance: NA
j_gene: TRBJ1-2
len: 15

CDR3nt: TGTGCCAGCAGCCGAGGGAGTCCCACTGAAGCTTTCTTT
CDR3aa: CASSRGSPTEAFF
v_gene: TRBV12-3/TRBV12-4
d_gene: NA
abundance: NA
j_gene: TRBJ1-1
len: 13

CDR3nt: TGTGCCAGCTCACTCGTGGGGTCGGACACCGGGGAGCTGTTTTTT
CDR3aa: CASSLVGSDTGELFF
v_gene: TRBV18
d_gene: NA
abundance: NA
j_gene: TRBJ2-2
len: 15

CDR3nt: TGTGCCAGCTCAATGGGGGGCAGTAACCAAGAGACCCAGTACTTC
CDR3aa: CASSMGGSNQETQYF
v_gene: TRBV6-6
d_gene: NA
abundance: NA
j_gene: TRBJ2-5
len: 15

CDR3nt: TGTGCCAGCAGCTTAGGGCTAGCGGGAGGGCCGGGAAATGAGCAGTTCTTC
CDR3aa: CASSLGLAGGPGNEQFF
v_gene: TRBV7-7
d_gene: TRBD2
abundance: NA
j_gene: TRBJ2-1
len: 17

CDR3nt: TGTGCCAGTAGTCCAACTTACGACGGTGCATATGGCTACACCTTC
CDR3aa: CASSPTYDGAYGYTF
v_gene: TRBV19
d_gene: NA
abundance: NA
j_gene: TRBJ1-2
len: 15

CDR3nt: TGTGCCTGGAAGGGACAGGGGGCGCAGGGCAATCAGCCCCAGCATTTT
CDR3aa: CAWKGQGAQGNQPQHF
v_gene: TRBV30
d_gene: TRBD1
abundance: NA
j_gene: TRBJ1-5
len: 16

CDR3nt: TGTGCAAGTCGCTTACGGATGGGGTTCACTGAAGCTTTCTTT
CDR3aa: CASRLRMGFTEAFF
v_gene: TRBV12-2
d_gene: NA
abundance: NA
j_gene: TRBJ1-1
len: 14

CDR3nt: TGTGCCAGCAGTCCCCGGACAGGGAGTACCACTGAAGCTTTCTTT
CDR3aa: CASSPRTGSTTEAFF
v_gene: TRBV4-2
d_gene: TRBD1
abundance: NA
j_gene: TRBJ1-1
len: 15

CDR3nt: TGTGCCAGCAGCTTAAGTAGAACCGGGGAGCTGTTTTTT
CDR3aa: CASSLSRTGELFF
v_gene: TRBV7-3
d_gene: NA
abundance: NA
j_gene: TRBJ2-2
len: 13

CDR3nt: TGTGCCAGCAGCCGAACAGGGCGTGGTGGCTACACCTTC
CDR3aa: CASSRTGRGGYTF
v_gene: TRBV6-5
d_gene: NA
abundance: few
j_gene: TRBJ1-2
len: 13

CDR3nt: TGCGCCAGCAGTCACAGGGATCAAGAGACCCAGTACTTC
CDR3aa: CASSHRDQETQYF
v_gene: TRBV4-1
d_gene: NA
abundance: NA
j_gene: TRBJ2-5
len: 13

CDR3nt: TGTGCCTGGAGTGGGGGCGGGAGCCTTGACGAGCAGTACTTC
CDR3aa: CAWSGGGSLDEQYF
v_gene: TRBV30
d_gene: TRBD2
abundance: NA
j_gene: TRBJ2-7
len: 14

CDR3nt: TGTGCCACTCAAGGGACCGGAAACTCAGAACTGTTTTTT
CDR3aa: CATQGTGNSELFF
v_gene: TRBV27
d_gene: NA
abundance: NA
j_gene: TRBJ1-4
len: 13

CDR3nt: TGTGCCAGCAGCTGGGACATAAGTCAAGAGACCCAGTACTTC
CDR3aa: CASSWDISQETQYF
v_gene: TRBV5-6
d_gene: NA
abundance: NA
j_gene: TRBJ2-5
len: 14

CDR3nt: TGTGCCAGCAGGGAAGCGGGAGCCAGTGAGCAGTTCTTC
CDR3aa: CASREAGASEQFF
v_gene: TRBV11-2
d_gene: TRBD2
abundance: NA
j_gene: TRBJ2-1
len: 13

CDR3nt: TGTGCCAGCAGAATTGAAGGAGGCAATCAGCCCCAGCATTTT
CDR3aa: CASRIEGGNQPQHF
v_gene: TRBV6-5
d_gene: NA
abundance: NA
j_gene: TRBJ1-5
len: 14

CDR3nt: TGTGCCAGCAAACGTACAGCGGGATTAATCACCGGGGAGCTGTTTTTT
CDR3aa: CASKRTAGLITGELFF
v_gene: TRBV28
d_gene: TRBD2
abundance: NA
j_gene: TRBJ2-2
len: 16

CDR3nt: TGTGCCAGCTCACCACCGACAGGGGGTCAGAATTCACCCCTCCACTTT
CDR3aa: CASSPPTGGQNSPLHF
v_gene: TRBV18
d_gene: TRBD1
abundance: NA
j_gene: TRBJ1-6
len: 16

CDR3nt: TGTGCCAGCAGACAAACAGGGATCCCCTACGAGCAGTACTTC
CDR3aa: CASRQTGIPYEQYF
v_gene: TRBV28
d_gene: NA
abundance: NA
j_gene: TRBJ2-7
len: 14

CDR3nt: TGTGCCAGCAGCTTAAAAGAATGGGCAGGGAGGACTGAAGCTTTCTTT
CDR3aa: CASSLKEWAGRTEAFF
v_gene: TRBV3-1/TRBV3-2
d_gene: NA
abundance: NA
j_gene: TRBJ1-1
len: 16

CDR3nt: TGTGCCAGCAGCTTACCCAGGGACTCTGGGGCCAACGTCCTGACTTTC
CDR3aa: CASSLPRDSGANVLTF
v_gene: TRBV7-8
d_gene: NA
abundance: NA
j_gene: TRBJ2-6
len: 16

CDR3nt: TGTGCCAGCAGCCAAGCCGGGACTAGCGGAGGGGGGCAAGAGACCCAGTACTTC
CDR3aa: CASSQAGTSGGGQETQYF
v_gene: TRBV4-2
d_gene: TRBD2
abundance: many
j_gene: TRBJ2-5
len: 18

CDR3nt: TGTGCCAGTAGTATTTTTAGCGGGAGCGGCGGCCCCTACGAGCAGTACTTC
CDR3aa: CASSIFSGSGGPYEQYF
v_gene: TRBV19
d_gene: TRBD2
abundance: NA
j_gene: TRBJ2-7
len: 17

CDR3nt: TGTGCCAGCAGCATGGAACAGGCGGACACTGAAGCTTTCTTT
CDR3aa: CASSMEQADTEAFF
v_gene: TRBV9
d_gene: NA
abundance: NA
j_gene: TRBJ1-1
len: 14

CDR3nt: TGTGCCAGCAGCTCGATTGTAGCTGAAGCTTTCTTT
CDR3aa: CASSSIVAEAFF
v_gene: TRBV7-9
d_gene: NA
abundance: NA
j_gene: TRBJ1-1
len: 12

CDR3nt: TGTGCCAGCAGCCCGGGGACTCTAAATAAAGAGACCCAGTACTTC
CDR3aa: CASSPGTLNKETQYF
v_gene: TRBV7-8
d_gene: NA
abundance: NA
j_gene: TRBJ2-5
len: 15